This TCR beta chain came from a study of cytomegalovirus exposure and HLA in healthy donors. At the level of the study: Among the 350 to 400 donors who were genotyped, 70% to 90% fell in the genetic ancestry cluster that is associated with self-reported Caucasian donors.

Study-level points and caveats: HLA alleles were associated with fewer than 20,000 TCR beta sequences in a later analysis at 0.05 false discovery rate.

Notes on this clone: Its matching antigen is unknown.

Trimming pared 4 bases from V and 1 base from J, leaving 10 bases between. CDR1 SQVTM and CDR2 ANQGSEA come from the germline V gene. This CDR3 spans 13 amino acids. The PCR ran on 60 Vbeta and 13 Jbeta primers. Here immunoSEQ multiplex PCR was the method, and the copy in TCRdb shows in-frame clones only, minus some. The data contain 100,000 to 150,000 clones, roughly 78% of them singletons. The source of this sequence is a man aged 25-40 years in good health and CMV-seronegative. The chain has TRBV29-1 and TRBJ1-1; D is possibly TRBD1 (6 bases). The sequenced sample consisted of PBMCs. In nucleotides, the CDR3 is TGCAGCGTTGCGATCAGGGGGAACACTGAAGCTTTCTTT. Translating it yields CSVAIRGNTEAFF.